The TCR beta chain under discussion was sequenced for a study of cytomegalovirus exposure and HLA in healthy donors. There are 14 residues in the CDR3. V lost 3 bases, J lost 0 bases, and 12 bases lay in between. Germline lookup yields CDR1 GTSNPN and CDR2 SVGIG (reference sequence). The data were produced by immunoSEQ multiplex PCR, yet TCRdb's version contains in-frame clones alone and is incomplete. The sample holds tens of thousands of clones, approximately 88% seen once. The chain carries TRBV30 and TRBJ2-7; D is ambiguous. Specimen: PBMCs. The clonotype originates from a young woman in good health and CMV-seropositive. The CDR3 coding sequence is TGTGCCTGGAGAGTGGCAGGCAACTCCTACGAGCAGTACTTC. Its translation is CAWRVAGNSYEQYF.